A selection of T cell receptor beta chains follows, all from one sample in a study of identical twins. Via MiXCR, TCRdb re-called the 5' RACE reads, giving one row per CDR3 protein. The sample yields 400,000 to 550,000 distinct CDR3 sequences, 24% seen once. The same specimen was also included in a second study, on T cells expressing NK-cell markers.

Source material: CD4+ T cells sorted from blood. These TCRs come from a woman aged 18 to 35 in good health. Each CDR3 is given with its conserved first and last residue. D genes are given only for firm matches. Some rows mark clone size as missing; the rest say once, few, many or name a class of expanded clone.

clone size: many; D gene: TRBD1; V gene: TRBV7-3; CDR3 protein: CASSRTGRNTEAFF
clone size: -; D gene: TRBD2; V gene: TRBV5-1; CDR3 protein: CASSREGTGEQYF
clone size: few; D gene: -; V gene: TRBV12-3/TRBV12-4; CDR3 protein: CASSRRDAANTGELFF
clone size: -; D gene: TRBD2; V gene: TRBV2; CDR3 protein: CASHFRDYNTGELFF
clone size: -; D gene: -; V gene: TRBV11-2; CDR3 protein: CASSSLGQDYGYTF
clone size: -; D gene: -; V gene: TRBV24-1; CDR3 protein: CATTACGCTMGSWETQYF
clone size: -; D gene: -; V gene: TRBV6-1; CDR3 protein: CASSESSASSYNEQFF
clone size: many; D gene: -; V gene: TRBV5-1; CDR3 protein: CASSTGAQATNEKLFF
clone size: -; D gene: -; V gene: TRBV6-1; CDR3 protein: CASRTYRDHQPQHF
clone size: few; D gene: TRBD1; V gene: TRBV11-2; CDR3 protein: CASSPRQGYTDTQYF
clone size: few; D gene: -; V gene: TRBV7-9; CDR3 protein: CASSPAGTPYEQYF
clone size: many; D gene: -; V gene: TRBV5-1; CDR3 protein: CASSFSGPAVGEQYF
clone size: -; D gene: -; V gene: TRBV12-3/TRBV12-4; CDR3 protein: CASSLGGAGAYNQPQHF
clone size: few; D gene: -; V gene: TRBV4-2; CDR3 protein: CASSQGGTEKGYTF
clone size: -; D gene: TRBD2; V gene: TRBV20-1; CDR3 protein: CSARVLAGVEGTYNEQFF
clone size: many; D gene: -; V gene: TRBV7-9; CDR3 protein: CASSPTYNEQFF
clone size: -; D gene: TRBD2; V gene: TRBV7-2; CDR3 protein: CASSLLAGGSTGELFF
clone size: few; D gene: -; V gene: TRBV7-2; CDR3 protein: CASSLGAGSINEQFF
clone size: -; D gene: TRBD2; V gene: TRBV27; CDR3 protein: CASIPRLWEGNYNEQFF
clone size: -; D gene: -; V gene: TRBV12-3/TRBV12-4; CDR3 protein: CASSFRHPEAFF
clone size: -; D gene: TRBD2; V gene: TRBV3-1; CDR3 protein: CASSEMVPPGLAGTLTDTQYF
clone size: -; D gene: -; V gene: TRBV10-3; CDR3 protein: CAISYGQSQYF
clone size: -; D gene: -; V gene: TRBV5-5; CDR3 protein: CASSSLELYNEQFF
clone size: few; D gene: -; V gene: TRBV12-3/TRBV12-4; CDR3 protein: CASTGRFNSPLHF
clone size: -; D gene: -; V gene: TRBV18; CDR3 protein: CASSPLSGPYEQYF
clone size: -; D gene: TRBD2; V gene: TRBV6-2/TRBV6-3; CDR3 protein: CASSSGLGSDEQFF
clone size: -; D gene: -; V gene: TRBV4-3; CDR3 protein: CASSQGVIMNTEAFF
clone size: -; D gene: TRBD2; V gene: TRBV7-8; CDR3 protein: CASSSWLAGWSGELFF
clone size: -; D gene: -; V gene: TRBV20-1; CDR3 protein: CSAAPGNTDTQYF
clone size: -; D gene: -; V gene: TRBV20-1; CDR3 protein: CSARGGRSHGYTF
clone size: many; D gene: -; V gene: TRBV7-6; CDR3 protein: CASSFTGNSPLHF
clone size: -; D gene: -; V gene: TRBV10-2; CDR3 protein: CASSERLVAGNEGGEKLFF